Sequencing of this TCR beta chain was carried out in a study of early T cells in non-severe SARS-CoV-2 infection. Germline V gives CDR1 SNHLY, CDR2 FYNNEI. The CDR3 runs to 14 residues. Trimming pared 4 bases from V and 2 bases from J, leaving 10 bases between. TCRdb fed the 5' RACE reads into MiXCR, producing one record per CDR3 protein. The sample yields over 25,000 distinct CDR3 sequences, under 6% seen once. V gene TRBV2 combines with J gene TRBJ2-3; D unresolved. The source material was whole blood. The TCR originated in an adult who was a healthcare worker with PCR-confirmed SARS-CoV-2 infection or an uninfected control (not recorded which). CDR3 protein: CASSAREPTDTQYF. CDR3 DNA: TGTGCCAGCAGTGCTCGAGAACCCACAGATACGCAGTATTTT.